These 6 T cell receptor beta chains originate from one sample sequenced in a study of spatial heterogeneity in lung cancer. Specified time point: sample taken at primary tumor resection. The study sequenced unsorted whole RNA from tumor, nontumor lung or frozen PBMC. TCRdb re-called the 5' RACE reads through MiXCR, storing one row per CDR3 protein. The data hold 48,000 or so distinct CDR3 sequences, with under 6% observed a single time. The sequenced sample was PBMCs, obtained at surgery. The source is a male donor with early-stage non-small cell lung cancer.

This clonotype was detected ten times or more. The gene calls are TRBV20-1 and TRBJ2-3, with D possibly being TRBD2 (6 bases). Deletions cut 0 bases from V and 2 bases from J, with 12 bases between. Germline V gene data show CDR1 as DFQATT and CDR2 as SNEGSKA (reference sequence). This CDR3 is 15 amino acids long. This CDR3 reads CSARDLARHTDTQYF. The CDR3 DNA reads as TGCAGTGCTAGAGACCTAGCGCGGCACACAGATACGCAGTATTTT.

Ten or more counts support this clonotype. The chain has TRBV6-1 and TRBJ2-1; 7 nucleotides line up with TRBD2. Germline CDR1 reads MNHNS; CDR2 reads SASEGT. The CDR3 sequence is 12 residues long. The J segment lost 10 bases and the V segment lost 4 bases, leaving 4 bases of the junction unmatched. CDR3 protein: CASSVQAGEQFF. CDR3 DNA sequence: TGTGCCAGCAGTGTTCAAGCGGGAGAGCAGTTCTTC.

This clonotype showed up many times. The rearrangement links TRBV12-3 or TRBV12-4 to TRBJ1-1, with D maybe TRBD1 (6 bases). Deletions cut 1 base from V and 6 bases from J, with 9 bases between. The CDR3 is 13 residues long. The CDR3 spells CASSLGAGAEAFF. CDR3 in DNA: TGTGCCAGCAGTTTAGGAGCAGGGGCTGAAGCTTTCTTT.

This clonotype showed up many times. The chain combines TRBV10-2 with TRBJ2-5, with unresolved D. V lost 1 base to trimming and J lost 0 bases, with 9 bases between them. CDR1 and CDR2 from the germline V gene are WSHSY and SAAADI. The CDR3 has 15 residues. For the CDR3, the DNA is TGCGCCAGCAGTGAGTACAGCTTGTACCAAGAGACCCAGTACTTC. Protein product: CASSEYSLYQETQYF.

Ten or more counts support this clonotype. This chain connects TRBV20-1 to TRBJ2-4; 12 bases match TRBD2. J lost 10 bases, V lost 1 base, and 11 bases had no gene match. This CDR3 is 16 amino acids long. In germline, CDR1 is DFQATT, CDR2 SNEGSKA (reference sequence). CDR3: CSARVRTSGTPIIQYF. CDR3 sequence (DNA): TGCAGTGCTAGAGTTAGGACTAGCGGGACCCCCATAATTCAGTACTTC.

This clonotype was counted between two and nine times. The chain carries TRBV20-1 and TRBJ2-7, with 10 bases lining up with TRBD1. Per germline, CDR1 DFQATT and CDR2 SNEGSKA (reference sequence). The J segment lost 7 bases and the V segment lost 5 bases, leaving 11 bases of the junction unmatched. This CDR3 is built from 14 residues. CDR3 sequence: CSADAGTGVGEQYF. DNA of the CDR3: TGCAGTGCTGACGCCGGGACAGGGGTTGGGGAGCAGTACTTC.